This T cell receptor (beta chain) was sequenced for a study of chemoradiotherapy in HPV16-positive cancers. Study as a whole: A couple of HPV16-positive patients' cells yielded candidate HPV-specific clones and common motifs. Overall study results and limits: Only a couple of HPV16-positive patients supplied the functional HPV-specificity definition. Candidate HPV-specific clones and E7-related TCR motifs grew in tumor during treatment.

The method was immunoSEQ multiplex PCR; TCRdb's version includes in-frame clones alone and lacks a portion of them. The data hold fewer than 25,000 clones, with 73% observed a single time. Repertoires were sampled repeatedly during chemoradiotherapy. Notes on this clone: Its antigen is undetermined.

This CDR3 comprises 15 residues. The V end was cut by 2 bases, the J end by 8 bases, with 18 bases between. Germline CDR1 is MNHNS and CDR2 is SASEGT. The chain combines TRBV6-1 with TRBJ1-2, with D possibly TRBD1 on 5 matching bases. This sample was gathered from a patient who underwent chemoradiotherapy. This sequence originates from a human donor with HPV-associated anogenital cancer. CDR3 nucleotides: TGTGCCAGCAGTGAAATGTCAGGGTGGGCCCAAGGCTACACCTTC. Amino acids: CASSEMSGWAQGYTF.